The 32 T cell receptor beta chains in this list originate from one sample, sequenced in a study of T-cell memory formation after mild COVID-19. TCRdb independently ran MiXCR on the 5' RACE reads; one entry per CDR3 protein. In the table there are some 260,000 distinct CDR3 sequences, about 17% of which are singletons. The specimen sequenced was PBMCs or a T cell subset sorted from them (not recorded which). All receptors derive from a young man who had mild COVID-19 (a few samples of this study predate the infection). Cell type and time point are not known.

V usage is TRBV6-5 and J usage is TRBJ1-6, with no clear D. This CDR3 comprises 14 residues. V lost 2 bases to trimming and J lost 4 bases, with 6 bases between them. Germline assignment: CDR1 MNHEY and CDR2 SVGAGI. The CDR3 DNA sequence: TGTGCCAGCAGTTACGAGACGTATAATTCACCCCTCCACTTT. Translated, it gives CASSYETYNSPLHF.

This clonotype was observed a handful of times. The chain combines TRBV10-2 with TRBJ1-5; 8 bases fit TRBD1. Germline values: CDR1 WSHSY, CDR2 SAAADI. The CDR3 length is 15 residues. V lost 2 bases, J lost 5 bases, and 5 bases stayed unmatched. The CDR3 bases are TGCGCCAGCAGTGAGCCCGGGACAGGTTATCAGCCCCAGCATTTT. Its translation: CASSEPGTGYQPQHF.

This clonotype showed up just a few times. J is TRBJ2-1 and V is TRBV6-2 or TRBV6-3; D is uncertain. V was shortened by 7 bases and J by 2 bases, with 12 bases between the two germline ends. From germline, CDR1 is MNHEY and CDR2 SVGEGT. This CDR3 is built from 14 residues. CDR3: CASNDPIPYNEQFF. CDR3 coding DNA: TGTGCCAGCAACGACCCTATCCCCTACAATGAGCAGTTCTTC.

The J gene is TRBJ2-3, the V gene TRBV2; a possible D gene is TRBD2 (5 bases). The germline V and J ends were trimmed by 6 bases and 0 bases, with 16 bases remaining between them. The CDR3 spans 16 residues. The germline V gene has CDR1 SNHLY and CDR2 FYNNEI. The CDR3 protein is CASSLKDFTSTDTQYF. CDR3 nucleotides: TGTGCCAGCAGCCTCAAGGACTTCACTAGCACAGATACGCAGTATTTT.

This clonotype was recorded many times. The J gene is TRBJ1-1, the V gene TRBV4-2; the D is unclear. Germline V CDR1 and CDR2: LGHNA, YNFKEQ. V was pared by 0 bases and J by 2 bases, with 10 bases between. The CDR3 length is 15 residues. CDR3 DNA: TGTGCCAGCAGCCAAGATCCCCGGGTAAACACTGAAGCTTTCTTT. Residues: CASSQDPRVNTEAFF.

The V call is TRBV20-1, the J call TRBJ2-5; maybe TRBD2 (6 bases). V lost 3 bases to trimming and J lost 5 bases, with 16 bases between them. Germline CDR1 DFQATT, CDR2 SNEGSKA (reference sequence). The CDR3 is 14 residues long. CDR3: CSARPGSSVETQYF. The DNA of the CDR3 is TGCAGTGCTAGGCCCGGGTCTAGCGTGGAGACCCAGTACTTC.

The chain joins TRBV6-5 to TRBJ1-1; 7 bases are shared with TRBD1. The CDR3 contains 12 residues. Germline CDR1 MNHEY, CDR2 SVGAGI. The V segment lost 6 bases and the J segment 10 bases; nucleotides outside the gene matches: 8. CDR3: CASSKRQGLAFF. DNA for the CDR3: TGTGCCAGCAGCAAACGACAGGGCTTAGCTTTCTTT.

This rearrangement joins TRBV5-4 to TRBJ2-3; 10 nucleotides match TRBD2. Per the germline V gene, CDR1 is SGHNT and CDR2 is YYREEE (reference sequence). V lost 4 bases to trimming and J lost 1 base; unmatched junction nucleotides: 3. This CDR3 region has 15 residues. The CDR3 DNA follows: TGTGCCAGCAGCGCTAGCGGGGGCCGCACAGATACGCAGTATTTT. This codes for CASSASGGRTDTQYF.

The chain combines TRBV7-2 with TRBJ2-5, with TRBD1 identical over 7 bases. Trimming took 6 bases from V and 4 from J; bases not matched to a gene: 11. CDR1 and CDR2 (germline): SGHTA, FQGNSA. This CDR3 region has 15 residues. CDR3 coding DNA: TGTGCCAGCAGACAAAGAAGGGGGCTCGGAGAGACCCAGTACTTC. Residues: CASRQRRGLGETQYF.

The chain combines TRBV5-1 with TRBJ1-1; D is perhaps TRBD1 (6 bases). Germline lookup yields CDR1 SGHRS and CDR2 YFSETQ. V gave up 1 base and J gave up 2 bases, with 15 bases separating them. The CDR3 extends over 16 amino acids. The CDR3 DNA sequence: TGCGCCAGCAGCTTGTCCCCGGGGGCTAGTAACACTGAAGCTTTCTTT. As protein: CASSLSPGASNTEAFF.

CDR3 nucleotides: TGTGCCAGCAGCCGGATTCCTAACACTGAAGCTTTCTTT. Translated, it gives CASSRIPNTEAFF. The chain couples TRBV12-3 or TRBV12-4 to TRBJ1-1; no firm D call. The CDR3 has 13 amino acids. Trimming took 6 bases from V and 2 from J, leaving 10 bases between them.

This clonotype was seen a handful of times. V is TRBV20-1 and J is TRBJ2-2; D remains unclear. Trimming pared 1 base from V and 4 bases from J, leaving 7 bases between. The CDR3 consists of 13 residues. Germline V gene data show CDR1 as DFQATT and CDR2 as SNEGSKA (reference sequence). CDR3 sequence (DNA): TGCAGTGCTAGAGGCGCAACCACCGGGGAGCTGTTTTTT. This gives the protein CSARGATTGELFF.

This chain's CDR3 is CASSLNFRYEQYF. CDR3 nucleotide sequence: TGTGCCAGCAGCTTAAATTTCAGATACGAGCAGTACTTC. V gene TRBV11-2 combines with J gene TRBJ2-7; D is ambiguous. The V gene lost 2 bases and the J gene lost 4 bases, with 9 bases spanning the gap. CDR3 size: 13 residues. Germline CDR1 reads SGHAT; CDR2 reads FQNNGV.

The chain links TRBV5-1 to TRBJ2-3; TRBD2 aligns across 8 bases. This CDR3 is 14 amino acids long. CDR1 and CDR2 (germline): SGHRS, YFSETQ. Trimming took 7 bases from V and 6 from J; bases not matched to a gene: 10. The CDR3, as DNA: TGCGCCAGCCGGACGGGGGGGCGATGGGATACGCAGTATTTT. Its protein product is CASRTGGRWDTQYF.

This clonotype occurred many times. V and J are TRBV20-1 and TRBJ1-1, with D uncertain. Germline CDR1 reads DFQATT; CDR2 reads SNEGSKA (reference sequence). V was cut by 3 bases and J by 0 bases, with 2 bases left in between. This CDR3 spans 11 amino acids. The CDR3 spells CSASMNTEAFF. The CDR3 DNA reads TGCAGTGCTAGCATGAACACTGAAGCTTTCTTT.

This clonotype was seen just once. The rearrangement links TRBV10-2 to TRBJ1-5; D may be TRBD1 (5 bases). The CDR3 is 13 residues long. The germline V and J ends were trimmed by 3 bases and 6 bases, with 9 bases remaining between them. The germline V gene encodes CDR1 WSHSY and CDR2 SAAADI. The CDR3, as DNA: TGCGCCAGCAGTGATAGGGGAGGTCAGCCCCAGCATTTT. Protein sequence: CASSDRGGQPQHF.

The chain combines TRBV16 with TRBJ1-2; possible D gene TRBD1, 5 bases. V was cut by 2 bases and J by 9 bases, with 10 bases left in between. Germline V gives CDR1 KGHSY, CDR2 FQNENV. The CDR3 length is 12 residues. CDR3 residues: CASSQGQTRYTF. The CDR3 DNA follows: TGTGCCAGCAGCCAAGGACAAACACGCTACACCTTC.

This clonotype was detected many times. The V call is TRBV10-3, the J call TRBJ1-5; D unresolved. The length of the CDR3 is 12 residues. Germline V gives CDR1 ENHRY, CDR2 SYGVKD. V was pared by 2 bases and J by 5 bases, with 4 bases between. The CDR3 sequence is CAISEVDQPQHF. The CDR3, as DNA: TGTGCCATCAGTGAGGTGGATCAGCCCCAGCATTTT.

This clonotype has just a few counts. V gene TRBV20-1 combines with J gene TRBJ2-5; D may correspond to TRBD1 or TRBD2 (5 bases each). CDR1 and CDR2 (germline): DFQATT, SNEGSKA (reference sequence). Trimming left V 6 bases short and J 5 bases short, with 16 bases between. The CDR3 is 13 residues long. Written as DNA, the CDR3 is TGCAGTGCCACGGGACCCGGCGTCGAGACCCAGTACTTC. This translates into CSATGPGVETQYF.

The chain recombines TRBV9 with TRBJ2-7; no clear D. The germline V gene has CDR1 SGDLS and CDR2 YYNGEE. V was shortened by 4 bases and J by 3 bases, with 17 bases between the two germline ends. The CDR3 has 15 amino acids. In DNA, the CDR3 is TGTGCCAGCAGCAAAGGTGTGGGTGAGCTCTACGAGCAGTACTTC. This codes for CASSKGVGELYEQYF.

This clonotype occurred a few times. The V call is TRBV15, the J call TRBJ2-2, with D unresolved. The V end lost 0 bases, the J end lost 4 bases, and 6 bases lay between the germline ends. CDR1 is LNHNV and CDR2 is YYDKDF in the germline V gene (reference sequence). The CDR3 contains 14 residues. CDR3 DNA sequence: TGTGCCACCAGCAGAGATCGCCCCACCGGGGAGCTGTTTTTT. Amino acid sequence: CATSRDRPTGELFF.

This clonotype was seen a handful of times. The rearrangement joins TRBV27 to TRBJ2-5, with D perhaps given as TRBD1 or TRBD2 (6 bases each). V lost 8 bases, J lost 6 bases, and 16 bases lay in between. The length of the CDR3 is 13 residues. CDR1 is MNHEY and CDR2 is SMNVEV in the germline V gene (reference sequence). CDR3 amino acids: CASGGWREKTQYF. The CDR3 coding sequence is TGTGCCAGCGGGGGCTGGAGGGAGAAGACCCAGTACTTC.

In the case of this clonotype: At one end, the junction sequence differs from germline, possibly due to a read error. The V and J genes are TRBV5-1 and TRBJ2-2; no clear D gene. This CDR3 comprises 12 residues. Germline CDR1 SGHRS, CDR2 YFSETQ. CDR3 DNA sequence: TGTGCCAGCAGCGCCAACACCGGGGAGCTGTTTTTT. Translating gives CASSANTGELFF.

This clonotype was detected a few times. The chain employs TRBV20-1 and TRBJ1-1, with 7 bases that match TRBD1. CDR3 size: 14 residues. V was pared by 6 bases and J by 2 bases, with 9 bases of the junction left unmatched. The germline V gene has CDR1 DFQATT and CDR2 SNEGSKA (reference sequence). CDR3 residues: CSARTGTVNTEAFF. The CDR3 DNA is TGCAGTGCGCGTACCGGGACAGTTAACACTGAAGCTTTCTTT.

The chain couples TRBV12-3 or TRBV12-4 to TRBJ2-2; D is uncertain. The CDR3 has 14 residues. Trimming left V 5 bases short and J 7 bases short, with 14 bases between. CDR3 sequence reads: CASSTSFGVGELFF. The CDR3 nucleotides are TGTGCCAGCAGTACCAGTTTTGGTGTCGGGGAGCTGTTTTTT.

The CDR3 sequence: CASSLVQGGGEQYF. DNA of the CDR3: TGTGCCAGCAGCTTAGTTCAGGGCGGTGGGGAGCAGTACTTC. The chain links TRBV7-9 to TRBJ2-7; D possibly corresponds to TRBD1 (5 bases). Deletions cut 1 base from V and 7 bases from J, with 14 bases between. The CDR3 loop spans 14 amino acids. Germline values: CDR1 SEHNR, CDR2 FQNEAQ (reference sequence).

In its sample, this clonotype was seen a few times. The V and J genes are TRBV18 and TRBJ1-5; D call uncertain. The CDR3 sequence is 15 residues long. Trimming took 0 bases from V and 3 from J, leaving 9 bases between them. The V gene's germline CDR1 is KGHSH and CDR2 LQKENI. CDR3 in amino acids: CASSPPNLPNQPQHF. The CDR3 DNA is TGTGCCAGCTCACCACCGAATCTCCCCAATCAGCCCCAGCATTTT. Drawing the rest from reference TRBV18 and TRBJ1-5, the complete variable domain is NAGVMQNPRHLVRRRGQEARLRCSPMKGHSHVYWYRQLPEEGLKFMVYLQKENIIDESGMPKERFSAEFPKEGPSILRIQQVVRGDSAAYFCASSPPNLPNQPQHFGDGTRLSIL.

In its sample, this clonotype was seen a few times. The chain carries TRBV27 and TRBJ1-3, with D hard to call. The V gene lost 4 bases and the J gene lost 4 bases, with 11 bases spanning the gap. The CDR3 is made up of 14 amino acids. Germline V gene data show CDR1 as MNHEY and CDR2 as SMNVEV (reference sequence). Here the CDR3 reads CASSSLTTGNTIYF. The CDR3 region has the DNA TGTGCCAGCAGTTCACTGACGACGGGAAACACCATATATTTT.

The CDR3: CASSREDGETQYF. CDR3 DNA: TGTGCCAGCAGCAGAGAGGACGGAGAGACCCAGTACTTC. The chain carries TRBV9 and TRBJ2-5; the D is unclear. V was clipped by 4 bases and J by 4 bases, with 11 bases between them. Germline V gene data show CDR1 as SGDLS and CDR2 as YYNGEE. CDR3 length equals 13 residues.

The chain carries TRBV4-3 and TRBJ2-7; 12 nucleotides line up with TRBD1. V lost 1 base and J lost 5; bases outside the gene matches: 3. This CDR3 spans 15 amino acids. The germline V gene encodes CDR1 LGHNA and CDR2 YSLEER. This CDR3 is CASSQGGTGGDEQYF. The CDR3, as DNA: TGCGCCAGCAGCCAAGGAGGGACAGGGGGCGACGAGCAGTACTTC.

This clonotype appeared many times. V gene TRBV5-1 combines with J gene TRBJ2-5; TRBD2 is a possible D gene (5 bases). Germline lookup yields CDR1 SGHRS and CDR2 YFSETQ. CDR3 length: 15 residues. The V gene lost 4 bases and the J gene lost 3 bases, with 16 bases spanning the gap. The CDR3 DNA sequence: TGCGCCAGCAGCCCGCTCGCCGGAGGCGAAGAGACCCAGTACTTC. The encoded protein is CASSPLAGGEETQYF.

This clonotype was recorded at least ten times. V and J are TRBV12-3 or TRBV12-4 and TRBJ2-7; 7 positions match TRBD2. The CDR3 extends over 13 amino acids. The CDR3 DNA sequence: TGTGCTACTTTGGGAGGGAACTCCTACGAGCAGTACTTC. Amino acids: CATLGGNSYEQYF.